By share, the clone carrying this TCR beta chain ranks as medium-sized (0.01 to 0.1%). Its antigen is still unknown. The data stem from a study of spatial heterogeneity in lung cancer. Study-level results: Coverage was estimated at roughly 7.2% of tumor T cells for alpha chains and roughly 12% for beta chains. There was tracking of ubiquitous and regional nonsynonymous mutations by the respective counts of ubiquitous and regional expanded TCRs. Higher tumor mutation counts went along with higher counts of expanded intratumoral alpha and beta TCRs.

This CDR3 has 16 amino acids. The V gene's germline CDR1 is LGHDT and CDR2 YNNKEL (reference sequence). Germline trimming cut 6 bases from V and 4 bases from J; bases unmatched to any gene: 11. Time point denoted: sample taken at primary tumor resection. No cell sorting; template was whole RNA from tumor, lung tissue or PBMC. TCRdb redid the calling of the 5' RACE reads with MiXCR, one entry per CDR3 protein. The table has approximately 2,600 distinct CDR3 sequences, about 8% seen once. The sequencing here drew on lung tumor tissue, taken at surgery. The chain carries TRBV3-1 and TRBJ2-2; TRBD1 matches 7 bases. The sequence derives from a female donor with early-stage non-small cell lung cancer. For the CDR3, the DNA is TGTGCCAGCAGGAGGTTCGCAGGGGGTGCCACCGGGGAGCTGTTTTTT. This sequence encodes CASRRFAGGATGELFF.